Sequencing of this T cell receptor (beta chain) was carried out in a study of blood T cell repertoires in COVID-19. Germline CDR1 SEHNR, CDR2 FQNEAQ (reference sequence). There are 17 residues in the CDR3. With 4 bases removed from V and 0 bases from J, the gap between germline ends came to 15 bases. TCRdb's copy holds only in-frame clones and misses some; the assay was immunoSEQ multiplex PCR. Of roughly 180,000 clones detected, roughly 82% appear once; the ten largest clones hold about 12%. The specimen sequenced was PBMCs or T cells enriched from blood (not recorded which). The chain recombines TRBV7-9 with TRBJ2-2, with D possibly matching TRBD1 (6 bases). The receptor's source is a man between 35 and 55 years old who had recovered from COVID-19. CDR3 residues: CASSSRQDNANTGELFF. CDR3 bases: TGTGCCAGCAGCTCTCGACAGGATAACGCGAACACCGGGGAGCTGTTTTTT.